This note documents a single T cell receptor (beta chain) sequence. Its target is unknown. Methods used by the authors: Filtering was not the same, since immunoSEQ gave junction-only sequences without quality scores. The table came from immunoSEQ multiplex PCR; TCRdb's copy has only in-frame clones and leaves some out. Clone size and V and J calls were adopted from that table, with D and trimming inferred from the DNA. The sample holds about 2.2 million clones, around 93% seen once. The data belong to a study of shared clonotypes between healthy human individuals. Study outcomes and limitations: Clonotypes shared by all four donors outscored non-shared clonotypes in generation probability.

V was clipped by 5 bases and J by 2 bases; unmatched bases: 10. The CDR3 sequence is 16 residues long. CDR1 is MNHNY and CDR2 is SVGAGI in the germline V gene (reference sequence). Naive CD8 isolation took CD45RO-negative cells positively selected for CCR7 and excluded terminally differentiated effector memory CD45RA+ cells. The material sequenced was naive CD8+ T cells from PBMCs. The rearrangement joins TRBV6-6 to TRBJ2-5, with TRBD2 identical over 8 bases. This TCR came from a man between 18 and 35 years old in good health. Some clones in this sample may be carry-over from other donors' samples. The CDR3 protein is CASSVLNPGGQETQYF. CDR3 nucleotide sequence: TGTGCCAGCAGTGTACTAAATCCGGGAGGGCAAGAGACCCAGTACTTC.